This TCR beta chain comes out of a study of cytomegalovirus exposure and HLA in healthy donors. Study-wide points: A later analysis found that most CMV-associated TCR beta chains appeared HLA-restricted.

The PCR made use of 60 Vbeta and 13 Jbeta primers. TCRdb's table, derived via immunoSEQ multiplex PCR, lists solely in-frame clones and lacks some. The sample gives 150,000 to 200,000 clones, roughly 73% of which show up once; 2.5% to 3.5% is in the top ten. About this clone itself: What it binds is not known.

Looked up from germline, CDR1 is LNHDA and CDR2 is SQIVND (reference sequence). V was clipped by 5 bases and J by 1 base; unmatched bases: 4. This CDR3 is built from 14 residues. The chain couples TRBV19 to TRBJ2-7; 8 bases match TRBD2. This clonotype was sampled from a female donor in good health and CMV-seronegative. The material sequenced was PBMCs. CDR3 bases: TGTGCCAGTAGTCCTGGCGGGGGGTCCTACGAGCAGTACTTC. It specifies CASSPGGGSYEQYF. The full variable domain, its missing parts supplied by reference TRBV19 and TRBJ2-7, is DGGITQSPKYLFRKEGQNVTLSCEQNLNHDAMYWYRQDPGQGLRLIYYSQIVNDFQKGDIAEGYSVSREKKESFPLTVTSAQKNPTAFYLCASSPGGGSYEQYFGPGTRLTVT.